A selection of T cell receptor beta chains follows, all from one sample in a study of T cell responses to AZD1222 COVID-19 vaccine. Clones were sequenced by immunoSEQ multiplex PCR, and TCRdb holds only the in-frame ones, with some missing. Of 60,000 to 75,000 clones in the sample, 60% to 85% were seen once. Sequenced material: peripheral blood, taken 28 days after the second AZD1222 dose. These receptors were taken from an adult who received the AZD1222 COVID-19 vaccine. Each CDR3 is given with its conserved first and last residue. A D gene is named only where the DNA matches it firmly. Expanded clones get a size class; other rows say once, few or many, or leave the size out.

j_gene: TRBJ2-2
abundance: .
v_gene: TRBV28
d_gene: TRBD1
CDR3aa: CASSDRDRGRDGELFF
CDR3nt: TGTGCCAGCAGCGACCGGGACAGGGGGCGTGACGGGGAGCTGTTTTTT

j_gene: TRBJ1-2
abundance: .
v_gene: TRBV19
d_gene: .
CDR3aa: CASSRDYYGYTF
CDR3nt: TGTGCCAGTAGCCGTGACTACTATGGCTACACCTTC

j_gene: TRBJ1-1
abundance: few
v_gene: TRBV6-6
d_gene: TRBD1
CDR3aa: CASSSSGGITEAFF
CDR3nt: TGTGCCAGCAGTTCTTCAGGGGGCATAACTGAAGCTTTCTTT

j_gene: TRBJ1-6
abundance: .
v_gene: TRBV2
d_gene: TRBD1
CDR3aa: CASNLQGVRGNSPLHF
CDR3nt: TGTGCCAGCAATTTACAGGGGGTTAGGGGTAATTCACCCCTCCACTTT

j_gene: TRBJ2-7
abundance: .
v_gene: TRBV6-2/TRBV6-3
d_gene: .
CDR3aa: CASSYGFLGTAGF
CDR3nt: TGTGCCAGCAGTTACGGCTTTCTGGGGACGGCCGGCTTC

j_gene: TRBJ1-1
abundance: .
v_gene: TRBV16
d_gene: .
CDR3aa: CASSVSENTEAFF
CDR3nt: TGTGCCAGCAGCGTCTCTGAGAACACTGAAGCTTTCTTT

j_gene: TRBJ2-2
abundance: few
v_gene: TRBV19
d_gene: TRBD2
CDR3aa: CASSIDRGVGELFF
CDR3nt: TGTGCCAGTAGTATAGATCGGGGGGTCGGGGAGCTGTTTTTT

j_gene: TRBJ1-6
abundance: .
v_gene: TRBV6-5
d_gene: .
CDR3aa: CASSYSGQTYNSPLHF
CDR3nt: TGTGCCAGCAGTTACTCGGGGCAAACCTATAATTCACCCCTCCACTTT

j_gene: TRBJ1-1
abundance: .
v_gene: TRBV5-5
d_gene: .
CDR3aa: CASNLQREAFF
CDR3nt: TGTGCCAGCAACCTACAACGGGAAGCTTTCTTT

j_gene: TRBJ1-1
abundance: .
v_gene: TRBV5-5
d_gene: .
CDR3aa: CASSLEGRTEAFF
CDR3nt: TGTGCCAGCAGCTTGGAAGGGCGCACTGAAGCTTTCTTT

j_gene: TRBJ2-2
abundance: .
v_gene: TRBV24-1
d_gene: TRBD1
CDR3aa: CATSDDRGQGTGELFF
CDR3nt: TGTGCCACCAGTGATGACAGGGGGCAGGGCACCGGGGAGCTGTTTTTT

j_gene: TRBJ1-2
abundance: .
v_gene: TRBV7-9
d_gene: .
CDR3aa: CASSLASPGYGYTF
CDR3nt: TGTGCCAGCAGCTTAGCATCCCCGGGGTATGGCTACACCTTC

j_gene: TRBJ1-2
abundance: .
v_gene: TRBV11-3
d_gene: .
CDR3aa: CASSLATTGLNYGYTF
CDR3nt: TGTGCCAGCAGCTTAGCAACCACAGGGTTAAACTATGGCTACACCTTC

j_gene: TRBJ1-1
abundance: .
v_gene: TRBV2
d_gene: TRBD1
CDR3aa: CASSALTGMTEAFF
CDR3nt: TGTGCCAGCAGCGCTCTGACAGGGATGACTGAAGCTTTCTTT

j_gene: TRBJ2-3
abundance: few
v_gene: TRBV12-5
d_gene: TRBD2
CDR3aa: CASGLVPPGRGGRDTQYF
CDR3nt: TGTGCTAGTGGTTTGGTACCCCCGGGGCGGGGGGGCCGAGATACGCAGTATTTT

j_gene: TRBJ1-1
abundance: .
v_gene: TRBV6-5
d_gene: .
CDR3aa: CASSYVMNTEAFF
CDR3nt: TGTGCCAGCAGTTACGTTATGAACACTGAAGCTTTCTTT

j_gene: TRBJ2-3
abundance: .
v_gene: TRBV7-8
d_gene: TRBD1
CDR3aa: CASSTSTGRPPDTQYF
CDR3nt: TGTGCCAGCAGCACTTCGACAGGGCGGCCCCCAGATACGCAGTATTTT

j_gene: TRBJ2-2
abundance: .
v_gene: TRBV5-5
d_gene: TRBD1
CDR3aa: CASSLRDRGTGELFF
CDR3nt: TGTGCCAGCAGCCTCCGGGACAGGGGGACCGGGGAGCTGTTTTTT

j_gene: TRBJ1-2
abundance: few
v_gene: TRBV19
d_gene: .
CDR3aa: CASSLATHYGYTF
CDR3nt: TGTGCCAGTAGTCTAGCCACACACTATGGCTACACCTTC

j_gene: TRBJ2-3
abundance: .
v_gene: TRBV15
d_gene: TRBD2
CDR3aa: CATSRGGSGGALDTQYF
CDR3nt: TGTGCCACCAGCAGAGGGGGGAGCGGGGGGGCCTTGGATACGCAGTATTTT

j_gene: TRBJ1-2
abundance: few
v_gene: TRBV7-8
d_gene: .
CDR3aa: CASSPEGLYGYTF
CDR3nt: TGTGCCAGCAGCCCAGAAGGGTTGTATGGCTACACCTTC

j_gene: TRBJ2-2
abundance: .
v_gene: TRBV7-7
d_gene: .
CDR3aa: CASSPNTGELFF
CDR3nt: TGTGCCAGCAGCCCGAACACCGGGGAGCTGTTTTTT